The rows below give T cell receptor beta chains drawn from one sample of a study of chemoradiotherapy in HPV16-positive cancers. Repertoires were generated with immunoSEQ multiplex PCR, while TCRdb's copy carries only in-frame clones and drops some. The table has about 29,000 clones, about 93% seen once. Sequences were derived from blood, sampled from a patient who underwent chemoradiotherapy. The source is a human donor with HPV-associated anogenital cancer. Each CDR3 is given with its conserved first and last residue. D genes are given only for firm matches. The size field is filled for only some rows; it gives once, few, many or a size class.

V gene	J gene	D gene	clone size	CDR3 protein	CDR3 DNA
TRBV4-1	TRBJ1-1	.	.	CASSPGWGGHTEAFF	TGCGCCAGCAGCCCCGGATGGGGTGGCCACACTGAAGCTTTCTTT
TRBV2	TRBJ2-1	TRBD2	.	CASSENSGRYNEQFF	TGTGCCAGCAGTGAAAATAGCGGGAGGTACAATGAGCAGTTCTTC
TRBV4-3	TRBJ2-5	.	once	CASSLEGPQETQYF	TGCGCCAGCAGCCTGGAGGGGCCCCAAGAGACCCAGTACTTC
TRBV4-1	TRBJ1-1	.	.	CASSRRVLRAEAFF	TGCGCCAGCAGCCGACGGGTACTGCGAGCTGAAGCTTTCTTT
TRBV6-1	TRBJ1-6	.	.	CASSEAEGDNSPLHF	TGTGCCAGCAGTGAAGCTGAAGGGGATAATTCACCCCTCCACTTT
TRBV5-1	TRBJ2-3	TRBD2	.	CASSGLGSGIYSTDTQYF	TGCGCCAGCAGCGGCTTGGGTAGCGGGATTTATTCCACAGATACGCAGTATTTT
TRBV5-1	TRBJ2-1	.	.	CASSLTTDSVPVYNEQFF	TGCGCCAGCAGCTTGACCACGGATAGCGTCCCCGTCTACAATGAGCAGTTCTTC
TRBV7-2	TRBJ2-7	TRBD1	.	CASSFSRTGEAEQYF	TGTGCCAGCAGCTTCTCACGGACAGGGGAGGCCGAGCAGTACTTC
TRBV7-9	TRBJ1-6	.	.	CASSERSQPLHF	TGTGCCAGCAGTGAGAGGTCCCAACCCCTCCACTTT
TRBV6-5	TRBJ1-1	.	.	CASSYSWVGNTEAFF	TGTGCCAGCAGTTACTCGTGGGTCGGGAACACTGAAGCTTTCTTT
TRBV4-3	TRBJ2-2	TRBD1	.	CASSHLLGTAWATGELFF	TGCGCCAGCAGCCACCTACTAGGGACAGCCTGGGCCACCGGGGAGCTGTTTTTT
TRBV25-1	TRBJ1-4	.	.	CASSRGGASTNEKLFF	TGTGCCAGCAGTCGCGGAGGGGCCTCAACTAATGAAAAACTGTTTTTT
TRBV13	TRBJ1-3	.	.	CASSFEGGTIYF	TGTGCCAGCAGCTTTGAAGGGGGCACCATATATTTT
TRBV12-5	TRBJ2-1	TRBD1	.	CASAWGQGVYEQFF	TGTGCTAGTGCCTGGGGACAGGGGGTCTATGAGCAGTTCTTC
TRBV29-1	TRBJ2-7	.	.	CSVELQGGEQYF	TGCAGCGTTGAATTGCAGGGCGGCGAGCAGTACTTC
TRBV2	TRBJ2-7	TRBD2	.	CASSVSSGPYEQYF	TGTGCCAGCAGTGTGTCTAGCGGACCCTACGAGCAGTACTTC
TRBV5-1	TRBJ2-1	TRBD2	.	CASSLVAGVEYNEQFF	TGCGCCAGCAGCTTGGTAGCGGGAGTCGAATACAATGAGCAGTTCTTC
TRBV5-4	TRBJ1-3	TRBD1	.	CASSPGQGRSGNTIYF	TGTGCCAGCAGCCCGGGACAGGGGCGCTCTGGAAACACCATATATTTT
TRBV28	TRBJ2-6	TRBD2	.	CASSVLAGVSGANVLTF	TGTGCCAGCAGTGTACTAGCGGGGGTCTCTGGGGCCAACGTCCTGACTTTC
TRBV15	TRBJ2-2	TRBD2	.	CATSRGGGGYTGELFF	TGTGCCACCAGCAGAGGGGGCGGGGGGTACACCGGGGAGCTGTTTTTT
TRBV4-3	TRBJ1-2	.	.	CASSQGGRVDGYTF	TGCGCCAGCAGCCAAGGGGGCAGGGTGGATGGCTACACCTTC
TRBV5-5	TRBJ1-1	TRBD1	.	CASSLALDRGLSF	TGTGCCAGCAGCTTGGCTTTGGACAGGGGGCTCTCCTTT
TRBV6-5	TRBJ1-1	TRBD1	.	CASRQGWNTEAFF	TGTGCCAGCAGACAGGGGTGGAACACTGAAGCTTTCTTT
TRBV23-1	TRBJ2-7	.	.	CASSLGTWREAYEQYF	TGCGCCAGCAGTCTCGGGACGTGGAGGGAAGCCTACGAGCAGTACTTC